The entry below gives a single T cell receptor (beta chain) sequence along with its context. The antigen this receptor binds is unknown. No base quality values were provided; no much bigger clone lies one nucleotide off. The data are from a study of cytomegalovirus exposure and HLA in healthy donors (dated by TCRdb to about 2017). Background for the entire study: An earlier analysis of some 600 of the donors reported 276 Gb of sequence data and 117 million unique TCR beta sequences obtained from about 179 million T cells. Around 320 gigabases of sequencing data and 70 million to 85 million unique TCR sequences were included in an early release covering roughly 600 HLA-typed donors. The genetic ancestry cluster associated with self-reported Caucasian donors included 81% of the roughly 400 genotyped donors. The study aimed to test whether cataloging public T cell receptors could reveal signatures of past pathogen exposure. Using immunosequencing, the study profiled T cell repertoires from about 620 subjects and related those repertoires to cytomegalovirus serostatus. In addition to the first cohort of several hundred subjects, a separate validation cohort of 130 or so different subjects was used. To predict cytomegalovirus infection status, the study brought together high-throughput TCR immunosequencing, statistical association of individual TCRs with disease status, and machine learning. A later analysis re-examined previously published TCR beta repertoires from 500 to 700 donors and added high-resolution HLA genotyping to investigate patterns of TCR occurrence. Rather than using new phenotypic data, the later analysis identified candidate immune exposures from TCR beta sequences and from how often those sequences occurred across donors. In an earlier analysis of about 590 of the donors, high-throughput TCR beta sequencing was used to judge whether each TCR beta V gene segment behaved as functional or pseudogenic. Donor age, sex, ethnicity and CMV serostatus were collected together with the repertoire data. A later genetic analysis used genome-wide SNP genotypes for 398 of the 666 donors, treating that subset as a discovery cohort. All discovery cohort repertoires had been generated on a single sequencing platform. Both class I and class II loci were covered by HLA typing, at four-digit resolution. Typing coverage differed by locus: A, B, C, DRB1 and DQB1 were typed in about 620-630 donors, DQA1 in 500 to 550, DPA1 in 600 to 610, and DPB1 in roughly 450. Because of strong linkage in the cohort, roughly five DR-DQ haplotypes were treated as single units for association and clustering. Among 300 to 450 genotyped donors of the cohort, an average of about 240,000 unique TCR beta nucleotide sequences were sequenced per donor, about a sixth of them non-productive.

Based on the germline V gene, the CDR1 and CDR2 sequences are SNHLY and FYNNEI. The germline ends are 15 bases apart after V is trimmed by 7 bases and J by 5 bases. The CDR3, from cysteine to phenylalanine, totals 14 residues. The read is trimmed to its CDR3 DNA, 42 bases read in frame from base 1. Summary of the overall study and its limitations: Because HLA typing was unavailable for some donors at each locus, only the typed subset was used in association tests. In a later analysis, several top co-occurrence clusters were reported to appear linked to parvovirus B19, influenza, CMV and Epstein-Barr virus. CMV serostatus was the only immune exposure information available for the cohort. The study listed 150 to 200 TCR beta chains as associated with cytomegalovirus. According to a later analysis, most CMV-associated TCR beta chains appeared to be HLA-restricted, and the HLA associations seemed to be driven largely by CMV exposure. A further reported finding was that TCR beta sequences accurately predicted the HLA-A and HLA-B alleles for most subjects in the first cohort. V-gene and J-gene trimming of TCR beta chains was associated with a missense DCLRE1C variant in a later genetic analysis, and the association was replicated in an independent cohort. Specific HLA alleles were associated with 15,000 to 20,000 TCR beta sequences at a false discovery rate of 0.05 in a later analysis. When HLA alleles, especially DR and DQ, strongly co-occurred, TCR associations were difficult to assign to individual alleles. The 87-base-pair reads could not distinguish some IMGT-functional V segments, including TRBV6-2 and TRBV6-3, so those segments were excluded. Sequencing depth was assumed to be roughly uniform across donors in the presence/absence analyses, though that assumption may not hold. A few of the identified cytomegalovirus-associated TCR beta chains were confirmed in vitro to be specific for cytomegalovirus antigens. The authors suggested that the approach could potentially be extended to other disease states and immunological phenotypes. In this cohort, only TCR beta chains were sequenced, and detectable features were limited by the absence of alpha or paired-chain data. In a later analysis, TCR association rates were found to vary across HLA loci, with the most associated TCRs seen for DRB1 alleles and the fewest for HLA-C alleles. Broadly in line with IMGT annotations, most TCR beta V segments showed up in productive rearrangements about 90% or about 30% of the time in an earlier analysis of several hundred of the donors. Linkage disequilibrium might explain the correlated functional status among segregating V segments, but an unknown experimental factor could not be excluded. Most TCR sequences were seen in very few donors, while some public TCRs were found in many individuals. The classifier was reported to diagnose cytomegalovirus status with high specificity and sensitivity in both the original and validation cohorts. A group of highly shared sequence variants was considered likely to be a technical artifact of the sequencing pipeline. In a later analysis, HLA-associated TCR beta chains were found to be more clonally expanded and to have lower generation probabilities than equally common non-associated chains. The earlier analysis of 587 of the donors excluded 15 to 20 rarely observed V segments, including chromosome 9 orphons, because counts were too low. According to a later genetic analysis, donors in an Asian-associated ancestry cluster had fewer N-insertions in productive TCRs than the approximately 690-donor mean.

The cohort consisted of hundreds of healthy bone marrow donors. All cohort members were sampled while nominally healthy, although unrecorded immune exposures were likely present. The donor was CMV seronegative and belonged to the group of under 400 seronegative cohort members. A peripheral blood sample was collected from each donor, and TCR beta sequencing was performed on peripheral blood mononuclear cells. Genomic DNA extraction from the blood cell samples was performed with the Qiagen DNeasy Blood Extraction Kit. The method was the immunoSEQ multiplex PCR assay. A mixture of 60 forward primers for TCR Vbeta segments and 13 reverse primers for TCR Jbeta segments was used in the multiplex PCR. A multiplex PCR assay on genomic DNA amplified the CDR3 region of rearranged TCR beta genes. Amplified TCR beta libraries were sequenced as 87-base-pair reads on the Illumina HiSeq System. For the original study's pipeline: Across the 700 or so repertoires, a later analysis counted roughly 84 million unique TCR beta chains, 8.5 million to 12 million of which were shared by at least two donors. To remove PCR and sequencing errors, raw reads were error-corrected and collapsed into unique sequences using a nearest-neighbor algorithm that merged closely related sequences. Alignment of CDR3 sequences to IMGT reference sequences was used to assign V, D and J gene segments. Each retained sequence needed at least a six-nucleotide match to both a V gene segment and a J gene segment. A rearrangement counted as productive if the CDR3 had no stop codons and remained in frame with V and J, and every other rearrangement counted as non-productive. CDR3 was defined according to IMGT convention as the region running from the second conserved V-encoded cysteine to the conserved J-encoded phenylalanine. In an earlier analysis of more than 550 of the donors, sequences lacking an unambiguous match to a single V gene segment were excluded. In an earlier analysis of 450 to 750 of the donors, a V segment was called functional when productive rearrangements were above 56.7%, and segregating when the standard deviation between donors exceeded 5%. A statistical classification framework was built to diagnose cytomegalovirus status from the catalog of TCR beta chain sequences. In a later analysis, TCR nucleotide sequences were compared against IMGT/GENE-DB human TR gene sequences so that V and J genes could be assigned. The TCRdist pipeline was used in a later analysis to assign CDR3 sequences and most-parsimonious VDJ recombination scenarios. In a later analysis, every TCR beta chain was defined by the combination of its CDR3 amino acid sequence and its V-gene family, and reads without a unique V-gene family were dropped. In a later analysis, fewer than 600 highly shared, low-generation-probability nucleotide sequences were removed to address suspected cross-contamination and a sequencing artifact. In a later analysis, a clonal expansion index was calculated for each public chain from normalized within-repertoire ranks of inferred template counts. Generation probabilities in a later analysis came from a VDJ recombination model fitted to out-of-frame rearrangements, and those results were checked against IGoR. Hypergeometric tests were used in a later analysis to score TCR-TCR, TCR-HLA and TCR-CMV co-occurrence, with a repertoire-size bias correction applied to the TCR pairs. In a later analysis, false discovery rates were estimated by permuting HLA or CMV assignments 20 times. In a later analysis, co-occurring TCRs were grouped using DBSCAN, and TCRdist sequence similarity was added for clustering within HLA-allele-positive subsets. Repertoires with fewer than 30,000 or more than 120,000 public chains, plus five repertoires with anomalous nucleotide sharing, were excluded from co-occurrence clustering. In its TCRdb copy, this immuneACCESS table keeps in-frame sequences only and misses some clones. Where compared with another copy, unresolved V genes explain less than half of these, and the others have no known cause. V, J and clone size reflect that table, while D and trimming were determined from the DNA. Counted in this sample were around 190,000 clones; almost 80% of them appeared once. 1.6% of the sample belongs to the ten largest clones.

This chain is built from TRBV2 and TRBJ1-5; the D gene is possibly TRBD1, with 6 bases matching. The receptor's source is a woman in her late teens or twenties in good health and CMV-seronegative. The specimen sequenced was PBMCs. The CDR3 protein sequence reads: CASTELQGDQPQHF. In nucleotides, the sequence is TGTGCCAGCACGGAACTACAGGGAGATCAGCCCCAGCATTTT.